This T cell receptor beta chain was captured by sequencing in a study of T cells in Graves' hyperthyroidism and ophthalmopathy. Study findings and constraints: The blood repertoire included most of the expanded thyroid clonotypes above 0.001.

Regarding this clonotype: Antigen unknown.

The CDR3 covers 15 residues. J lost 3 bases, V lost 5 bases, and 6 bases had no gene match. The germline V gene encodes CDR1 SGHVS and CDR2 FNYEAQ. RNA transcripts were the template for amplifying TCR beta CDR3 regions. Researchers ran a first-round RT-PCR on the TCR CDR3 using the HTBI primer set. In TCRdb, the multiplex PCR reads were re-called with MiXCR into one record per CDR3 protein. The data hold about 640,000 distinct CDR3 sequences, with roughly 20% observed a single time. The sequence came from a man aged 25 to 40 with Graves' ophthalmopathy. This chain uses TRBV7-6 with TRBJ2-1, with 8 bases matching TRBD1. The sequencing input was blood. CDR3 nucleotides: TGTGCCAGCAGCCCCCGACAGGGGAACTACAATGAGCAGTTCTTC. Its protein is CASSPRQGNYNEQFF.